This TCR beta chain stems from a study of T cells in localized non-small cell lung cancer. Findings of the study overall: A median of around 60 of the top 100 tumor clones appeared in adjacent lung, which was paired and uninvolved.

Of note for this clone: What it binds is unknown.

TCRdb keeps only in-frame clones here, not all; method: immunoSEQ multiplex PCR. The top ten clones hold around 2.9% of a sample with tens of thousands of clones, around 90% of them seen once. The clonotype comes from a woman aged 35 to 69 with stage I lung adenocarcinoma. The specimen comprised peripheral blood, sampled before any cancer treatment.

CDR3 sequence reads: CASSFVAPGAKNIQYF. Written as DNA, the CDR3 is TGTGCCAGCAGCTTCGTCGCCCCTGGGGCCAAAAACATTCAGTACTTC. V usage is TRBV5-5 and J usage is TRBJ2-4, with D unclear. Germline V CDR1 and CDR2: SGHKS, YYEKEE (reference sequence). This CDR3 region has 16 residues. V lost 2 bases and J lost 1, with 13 bases in between.